This record covers a single TCR beta chain. The sample comes from a study of STAT5B mutations in CD4+ large granular lymphocyte leukemia. V shed 5 bases and J 5 bases; nucleotides not matched to a gene: 11. Germline loops: CDR1 SGHTA, CDR2 FQGNSA. The length of the CDR3 is 16 residues. Assay: immunoSEQ multiplex PCR; the TCRdb copy retains only in-frame clones and omits some. The data contain about 34,000 clones, around 89% of them singletons. The genes are TRBV7-2 and TRBJ2-3; 9 bases agree with TRBD2. The sequence came from a human donor in good health. The material sequenced was CD4+ T cells from blood buffy coats. The CDR3: CASSPALAGAGDTQYF. Written as DNA, the CDR3 is TGTGCCAGCAGCCCGGCCTTAGCGGGAGCGGGAGATACGCAGTATTTT.